This T cell receptor beta chain was obtained from a study of blood T cell repertoires in COVID-19 (TCRdb year 2020). Some background on the complete study: Collaborator samples came from the United States, Italy and Spain and covered acute and convalescent phases of COVID-19. The prospective study material was composed of cDNA or gDNA derived from T cells, B-cell-depleted T cells, or PBMCs. Deeply sampled blood TCRbeta repertoires from subjects exposed to, actively infected with, or recovered from COVID-19 were included in the dataset. The repertoires were made available in a free public database intended to serve as a resource for research on the immune response to SARS-CoV-2. The samples were drawn from two sources: the first 160 participants of the ongoing ImmuneRACE study, and 1,200 or so subjects contributed by 6 global collaborators. Sample metadata almost always included a de-identified subject ID, COVID-19 status, age in years and sex. Where available, HLA class I and class II types were taken from metadata supplied by the sample provider and were not determined by assay-based typing.

Points the paper makes about the study in general: The quantity of clinical and demographic metadata differed by source and by participant and was supplied without curation.

TCRbeta CDR3 regions were amplified from genomic DNA by means of the immunoSEQ Assay, a bias-controlled multiplex PCR. Processing in the source paper ran as follows. The number of nucleated cells in each sample was estimated from the amplification of reference gene primers within the assay. Sequence reads were collapsed and filtered to measure the absolute abundance of every unique TCRbeta CDR3 rearrangement. For each sample, productive Simpson clonality was calculated as the square root of Simpson's diversity index across productive rearrangements. TCRdb holds this immuneACCESS table with in-frame rearrangements only. Some clones are missing; in checked studies, unresolved V genes explain under half, and the rest has no known cause. V, J and clone size were drawn from that table, and D and trimming were deduced from the DNA. Within this sample are some 67,000 clones, with roughly 90% of them counted one time only. The leading ten clones occupy 1.2% of the sample.

CDR1 and CDR2 are read off the germline V gene as ENHRY and SYGVKD. Counted from cysteine to phenylalanine, this CDR3 has 14 amino acids. The CDR3 DNA has 42 bases and is translated from base 1. V gives up 3 bases and J gives up 5 bases, and the segment between their germline ends measures 11 bases. Whole blood was collected in K2EDTA tubes by collaborating institutions according to the institutions' own protocols. For TCRbeta analysis, collaborators shipped samples as frozen whole blood, isolated PBMCs, or DNA extracted from either of those sample types. This clone came up once. Its recognized antigen is unknown. Base quality data are lacking; no much larger clone is found one base away.

The sequence was obtained from a woman aged 55-70 years with acute or convalescent COVID-19. Sequencing was performed on peripheral blood. The rearranged segments are TRBV10-3 and TRBJ1-5; 5 matching bases give a weak D call of TRBD1. The DNA reads as follows: TGTGCCATCAGTGAACGGGGGGGGGATCAGCCCCAGCATTTT. The translation is CAISERGGDQPQHF.